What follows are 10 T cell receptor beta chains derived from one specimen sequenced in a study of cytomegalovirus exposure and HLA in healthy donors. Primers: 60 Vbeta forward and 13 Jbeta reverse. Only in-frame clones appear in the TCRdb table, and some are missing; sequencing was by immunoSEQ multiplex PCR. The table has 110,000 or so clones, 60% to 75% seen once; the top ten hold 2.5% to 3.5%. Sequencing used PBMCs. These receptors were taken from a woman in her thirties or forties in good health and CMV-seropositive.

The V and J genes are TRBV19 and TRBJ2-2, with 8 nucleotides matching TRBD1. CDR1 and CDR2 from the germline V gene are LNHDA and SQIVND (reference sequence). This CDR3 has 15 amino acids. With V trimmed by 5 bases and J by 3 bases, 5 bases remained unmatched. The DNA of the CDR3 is TGTGCCAGTAGTTTCACGGGACAGGACACCGGGGAGCTGTTTTTT. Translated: CASSFTGQDTGELFF.

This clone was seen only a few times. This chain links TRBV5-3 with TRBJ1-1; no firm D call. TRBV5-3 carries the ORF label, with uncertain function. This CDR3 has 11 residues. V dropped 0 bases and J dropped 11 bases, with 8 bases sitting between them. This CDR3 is CARSLVLRAFF. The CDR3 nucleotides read TGTGCCAGAAGCTTGGTATTACGGGCTTTCTTT.

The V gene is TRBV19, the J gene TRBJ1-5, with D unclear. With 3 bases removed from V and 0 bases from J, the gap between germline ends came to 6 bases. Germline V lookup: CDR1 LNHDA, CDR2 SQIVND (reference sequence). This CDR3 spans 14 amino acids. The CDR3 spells CASSMGRSNQPQHF. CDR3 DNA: TGTGCCAGTAGTATGGGCCGTAGCAATCAGCCCCAGCATTTT.

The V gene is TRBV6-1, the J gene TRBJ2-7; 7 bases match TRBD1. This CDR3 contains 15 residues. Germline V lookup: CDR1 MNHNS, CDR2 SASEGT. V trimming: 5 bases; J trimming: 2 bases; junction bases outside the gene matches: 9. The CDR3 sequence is CASSRARQGAYEQYF. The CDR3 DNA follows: TGTGCCAGCAGTAGGGCTCGACAGGGTGCCTACGAGCAGTACTTC.

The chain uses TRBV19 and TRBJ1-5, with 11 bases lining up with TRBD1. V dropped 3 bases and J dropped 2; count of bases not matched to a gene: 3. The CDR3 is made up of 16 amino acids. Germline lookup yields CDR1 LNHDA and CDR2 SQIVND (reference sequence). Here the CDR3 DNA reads TGTGCCAGTAGTATGGGGACAGGGGGAGGCAATCAGCCCCAGCATTTT. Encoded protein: CASSMGTGGGNQPQHF.

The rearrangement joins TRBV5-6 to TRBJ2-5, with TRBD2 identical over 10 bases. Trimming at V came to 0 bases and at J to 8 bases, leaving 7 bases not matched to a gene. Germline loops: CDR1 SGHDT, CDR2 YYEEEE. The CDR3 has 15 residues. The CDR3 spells CASSLAASGGSTQYF. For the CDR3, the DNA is TGTGCCAGCAGCTTGGCGGCTAGCGGGGGAAGTACCCAGTACTTC.

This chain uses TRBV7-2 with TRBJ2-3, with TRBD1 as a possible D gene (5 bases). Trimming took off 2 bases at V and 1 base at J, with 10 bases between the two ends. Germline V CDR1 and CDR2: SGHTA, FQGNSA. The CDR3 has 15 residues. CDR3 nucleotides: TGTGCCAGCAGCTTAATCGTACAGGGCACAGATACGCAGTATTTT. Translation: CASSLIVQGTDTQYF.

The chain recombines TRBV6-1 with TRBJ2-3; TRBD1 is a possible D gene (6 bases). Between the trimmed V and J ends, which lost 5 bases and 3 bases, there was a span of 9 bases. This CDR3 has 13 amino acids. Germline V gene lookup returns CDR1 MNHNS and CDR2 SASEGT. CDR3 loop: CASSSTGTDTQYF. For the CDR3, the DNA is TGTGCCAGCAGTAGTACAGGGACAGATACGCAGTATTTT.

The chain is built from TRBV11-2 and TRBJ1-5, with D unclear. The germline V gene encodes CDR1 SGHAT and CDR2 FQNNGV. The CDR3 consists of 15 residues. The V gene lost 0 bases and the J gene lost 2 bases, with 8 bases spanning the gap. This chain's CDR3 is CASSLDPGGNQPQHF. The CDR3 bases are TGTGCCAGCAGCTTAGATCCCGGGGGCAATCAGCCCCAGCATTTT.

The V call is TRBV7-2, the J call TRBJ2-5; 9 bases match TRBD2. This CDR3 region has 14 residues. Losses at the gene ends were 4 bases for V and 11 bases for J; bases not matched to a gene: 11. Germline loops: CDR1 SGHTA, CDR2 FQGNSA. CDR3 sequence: CASSSPSGAQEQYF. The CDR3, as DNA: TGTGCCAGCAGCTCTCCTAGCGGGGCTCAGGAGCAGTACTTC.